Reported below is one T cell receptor beta chain. Participant-given clinical history determined each cohort assignment. The CDR3 sequence is 15 residues long. CDR1 and CDR2 (germline): KGHDR, SFDVKD. The V gene lost 3 bases and the J gene lost 1 base, with 11 bases spanning the gap. The sample comes from a study of blood T cell repertoires in COVID-19. Study context: COVID-19 samples collected from the United States, Italy and Spain covered acute and convalescent phases.

The repertoire was sequenced with immunoSEQ multiplex PCR; TCRdb's copy has only in-frame clones and lacks some. The sample consists of fewer than 200,000 clones, roughly 80% of them appearing once. The TCR was taken from a woman between 50 and 59 years old who had recovered from COVID-19. The chain couples TRBV24-1 to TRBJ2-5; TRBD2 might be the D (5 bases). Input material: PBMCs or T cells enriched from blood (not recorded which). The CDR3 region is CATSDTSGVQETQYF. CDR3 nucleotides: TGTGCCACCAGTGATACCAGCGGAGTCCAAGAGACCCAGTACTTC.